The TCR beta chain described here comes from a study of blood T cell repertoires in COVID-19. Overall study context: In each case, the material was cDNA or gDNA derived from T cells, B-cell-depleted T cells, or PBMCs.

The CDR3 is 11 residues long. Trimming shortened V by 3 bases and J by 12 bases, and 8 bases separated the two germline ends. Germline loops: CDR1 SEHNR, CDR2 FQNEAQ (reference sequence). Repertoires were generated with immunoSEQ multiplex PCR, while TCRdb's copy carries only in-frame clones and drops some. The sample has about 170,000 clones, over 65% seen once; the top ten hold roughly 4.5%. Participants reported their clinical history, and cohort assignment relied on those reports. This rearrangement joins TRBV7-9 to TRBJ1-4, with a tentative D call TRBD1 (5 bases). This TCR was recovered from a woman between 45 and 60 years old who had recovered from COVID-19. The sequenced sample was PBMCs or T cells enriched from blood (not recorded which). The CDR3: CASSFGGELFF. CDR3 DNA sequence: TGTGCCAGCAGCTTCGGGGGAGAACTGTTTTTT. Variable domain in full (rest from reference TRBV7-9 and TRBJ1-4): DTGVSQNPRHKITKRGQNVTFRCDPISEHNRLYWYRQTLGQGPEFLTYFQNEAQLEKSRLLSDRFSAERPKGSFSTLEIQRTEQGDSAMYLCASSFGGELFFGSGTQLSVL.